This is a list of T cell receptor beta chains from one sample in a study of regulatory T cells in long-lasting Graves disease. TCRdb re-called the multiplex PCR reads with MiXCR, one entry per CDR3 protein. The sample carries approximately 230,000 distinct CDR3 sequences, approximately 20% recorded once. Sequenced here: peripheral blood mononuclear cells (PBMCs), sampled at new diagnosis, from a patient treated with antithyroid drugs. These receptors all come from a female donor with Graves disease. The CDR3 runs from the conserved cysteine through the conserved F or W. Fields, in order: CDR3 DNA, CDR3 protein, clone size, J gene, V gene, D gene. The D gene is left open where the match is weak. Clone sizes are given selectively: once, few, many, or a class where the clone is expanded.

CDR3 DNA: TGTGCCAGCAGCCAAGAAGCCCGGATCAATCAGCCCCAGCATTTT; CDR3 protein: CASSQEARINQPQHF; clone size: many; J gene: TRBJ1-5; V gene: TRBV14; D gene: NA
CDR3 DNA: TGTGCCAGTGCGGACAGACCTAACACTGAAGCTTTCTTT; CDR3 protein: CASADRPNTEAFF; clone size: few; J gene: TRBJ1-1; V gene: TRBV19; D gene: NA
CDR3 DNA: TGTGCCAGCAGTTCCTACACCTCTAGCACAGATACGCAGTATTTT; CDR3 protein: CASSSYTSSTDTQYF; clone size: many; J gene: TRBJ2-3; V gene: TRBV12-3/TRBV12-4; D gene: NA
CDR3 DNA: TGTGCCACCACCCGGGACAAACAAACCCAGTACTTC; CDR3 protein: CATTRDKQTQYF; clone size: NA; J gene: TRBJ2-7; V gene: TRBV2; D gene: NA
CDR3 DNA: TGCAGTGCTGGACGGGACAACCGGAGGGGTCCCCAGCATTTT; CDR3 protein: CSAGRDNRRGPQHF; clone size: many; J gene: TRBJ1-5; V gene: TRBV20-1; D gene: NA
CDR3 DNA: TGTGCCAGCAGCGCCCTTCGGCGCGGGAGTAGCAACGAGCAGTACTTC; CDR3 protein: CASSALRRGSSNEQYF; clone size: many; J gene: TRBJ2-7; V gene: TRBV5-6; D gene: TRBD2
CDR3 DNA: TGTGCCAGCAGTTCTACTAGCGGGAGTACCAATGAGCAGTTCTTC; CDR3 protein: CASSSTSGSTNEQFF; clone size: many; J gene: TRBJ2-1; V gene: TRBV3-1; D gene: TRBD2
CDR3 DNA: TGTGCCAGTAGTCTGACAGGTTCCAACTATGGCTACACCTTC; CDR3 protein: CASSLTGSNYGYTF; clone size: many; J gene: TRBJ1-2; V gene: TRBV19; D gene: NA
CDR3 DNA: TGTGCCAGCACCCCAGCGGGGACAGTGGGTTCACCCCTCCACTTT; CDR3 protein: CASTPAGTVGSPLHF; clone size: many; J gene: TRBJ1-6; V gene: TRBV9; D gene: TRBD1
CDR3 DNA: TGCGCCAGCAGAACCGGGACAAACATAGCTAACTATGGCTACACCTTC; CDR3 protein: CASRTGTNIANYGYTF; clone size: many; J gene: TRBJ1-2; V gene: TRBV5-1; D gene: NA
CDR3 DNA: TGTGCCTGGAGTGTTGGGGGCTATGAGCAGTTCTTC; CDR3 protein: CAWSVGGYEQFF; clone size: many; J gene: TRBJ2-1; V gene: TRBV30; D gene: NA
CDR3 DNA: TGTGCCAGCTCACCGCGGACAGGGGTGAACACTGAAGCTTTCTTT; CDR3 protein: CASSPRTGVNTEAFF; clone size: many; J gene: TRBJ1-1; V gene: TRBV18; D gene: TRBD1
CDR3 DNA: TGCAGCGTTGAGAGGGGTAGGGGGAACTCTGGAAACACCATATATTTT; CDR3 protein: CSVERGRGNSGNTIYF; clone size: few; J gene: TRBJ1-3; V gene: TRBV29-1; D gene: NA
CDR3 DNA: TGTGCCACACGACAGGGGGGTAACACTGAAGCTTTCTTT; CDR3 protein: CATRQGGNTEAFF; clone size: many; J gene: TRBJ1-1; V gene: TRBV6-2/TRBV6-3; D gene: TRBD1
CDR3 DNA: TGTGCCAGCAGTTCGAAAAGCGGGGGGGCGGTTAGTTATGGCTACACCTTC; CDR3 protein: CASSSKSGGAVSYGYTF; clone size: many; J gene: TRBJ1-2; V gene: TRBV6-2/TRBV6-3; D gene: NA
CDR3 DNA: TGTGCCAGCAGTTTTTCCGCCATTCAGTACTTC; CDR3 protein: CASSFSAIQYF; clone size: many; J gene: TRBJ2-4; V gene: TRBV28; D gene: NA
CDR3 DNA: TGCAGCGTTGAACTAGCGGGAGTCCCAGATACGCAGTATTTT; CDR3 protein: CSVELAGVPDTQYF; clone size: many; J gene: TRBJ2-3; V gene: TRBV29-1; D gene: TRBD2
CDR3 DNA: TGTGCCAGCCAGAAGCGGGAGAGTTCAGATACGCAGTATTTT; CDR3 protein: CASQKRESSDTQYF; clone size: many; J gene: TRBJ2-3; V gene: TRBV7-9; D gene: TRBD2
CDR3 DNA: TGTGCCAGCAGCCATAACGATGGGGGGGAAACACAAGAGACCCAGTACTTC; CDR3 protein: CASSHNDGGETQETQYF; clone size: NA; J gene: TRBJ2-5; V gene: TRBV11-2; D gene: TRBD2
CDR3 DNA: TGTGCCAGCAGACCGGGACGGCTTAATGAAAAACTGTTTTTT; CDR3 protein: CASRPGRLNEKLFF; clone size: many; J gene: TRBJ1-4; V gene: TRBV6-1; D gene: NA
CDR3 DNA: TGTGCCAGCTCAATGGACACCGGGGGGACTGAAGCTTTCTTT; CDR3 protein: CASSMDTGGTEAFF; clone size: few; J gene: TRBJ1-1; V gene: TRBV18; D gene: NA
CDR3 DNA: TGTGCCAGCAGCGGCCCTGAGCAGTTCTTC; CDR3 protein: CASSGPEQFF; clone size: many; J gene: TRBJ2-1; V gene: TRBV2; D gene: NA
CDR3 DNA: TGTGCCAGCAGCTTAGACAGGACGGGGGGGTATTTT; CDR3 protein: CASSLDRTGGYF; clone size: medium-sized; J gene: TRBJ2-3; V gene: TRBV7-8; D gene: TRBD2
CDR3 DNA: TGTGCCAGCACCACCTTTGGGTCTGAGCAGTTCTTC; CDR3 protein: CASTTFGSEQFF; clone size: many; J gene: TRBJ2-1; V gene: TRBV12-3/TRBV12-4; D gene: NA
CDR3 DNA: TGTGCCAGTAGTATAGGGGCAGGGAGGGGGAACACTGAAGCTTTCTTT; CDR3 protein: CASSIGAGRGNTEAFF; clone size: NA; J gene: TRBJ1-1; V gene: TRBV19; D gene: NA
CDR3 DNA: TGTGCCAGTAGCGCGGGGGGATACACAGATACGCAGTATTTT; CDR3 protein: CASSAGGYTDTQYF; clone size: few; J gene: TRBJ2-3; V gene: TRBV19; D gene: TRBD2
CDR3 DNA: TGCAGTGCTAGACCCGGGGGACTAGCGGGAAGGGAGTACTTC; CDR3 protein: CSARPGGLAGREYF; clone size: few; J gene: TRBJ2-7; V gene: TRBV20-1; D gene: TRBD2
CDR3 DNA: TGTGCCACCAGTGATTTCCCCCAAGAGACCCAGTACTTC; CDR3 protein: CATSDFPQETQYF; clone size: many; J gene: TRBJ2-5; V gene: TRBV24-1; D gene: NA
CDR3 DNA: TGTGCCAGCAGCCTTAGACAGGGGCTAAACGATGGCTACACCTTC; CDR3 protein: CASSLRQGLNDGYTF; clone size: many; J gene: TRBJ1-2; V gene: TRBV9; D gene: TRBD1
CDR3 DNA: TGCGCCAGCAGCCAAGTCCCACCGGGACAACATGAAAAACTGTTTTTT; CDR3 protein: CASSQVPPGQHEKLFF; clone size: NA; J gene: TRBJ1-4; V gene: TRBV4-3; D gene: NA
CDR3 DNA: TGTGCCAGCCTGGACAGTGTTAATGAAAAACTGTTTTTT; CDR3 protein: CASLDSVNEKLFF; clone size: NA; J gene: TRBJ1-4; V gene: TRBV6-2/TRBV6-3; D gene: NA
CDR3 DNA: TGTGCCAGCAGCCTTAGGACTAGCGGGAGTAGCAATGAGCAGTTCTTC; CDR3 protein: CASSLRTSGSSNEQFF; clone size: many; J gene: TRBJ2-1; V gene: TRBV11-1; D gene: TRBD2
CDR3 DNA: TGTGCCAGCTCCCCCACCGGGTGGGACGAGCAGTACTTC; CDR3 protein: CASSPTGWDEQYF; clone size: many; J gene: TRBJ2-7; V gene: TRBV27; D gene: NA
CDR3 DNA: TGTGCCAGCAGAGTAGCGGGAGTTCACAATGAGCAGTTCTTC; CDR3 protein: CASRVAGVHNEQFF; clone size: many; J gene: TRBJ2-1; V gene: TRBV6-1; D gene: TRBD2
CDR3 DNA: TGTGCCAGCAGCGTAGAGGGGGATAACTATGGCTACACCTTC; CDR3 protein: CASSVEGDNYGYTF; clone size: many; J gene: TRBJ1-2; V gene: TRBV9; D gene: NA
CDR3 DNA: TGTGCCAGCCGCATAGAAGCGGAGAATGAGCAGTTCTTC; CDR3 protein: CASRIEAENEQFF; clone size: many; J gene: TRBJ2-1; V gene: TRBV7-9; D gene: NA
CDR3 DNA: TGCAGTGCGAGTGCAGGGGTTAATCAGCCCCAGCATTTT; CDR3 protein: CSASAGVNQPQHF; clone size: few; J gene: TRBJ1-5; V gene: TRBV20-1; D gene: NA
CDR3 DNA: TGTGCCACCAGTGATTCTAGCGGTGTCTCCTACGAGCAGTACTTC; CDR3 protein: CATSDSSGVSYEQYF; clone size: NA; J gene: TRBJ2-7; V gene: TRBV24-1; D gene: TRBD2
CDR3 DNA: TGTGCCAGCAGCGGGGGGACAGGGGTATATGAAAAACTGTTTTTT; CDR3 protein: CASSGGTGVYEKLFF; clone size: many; J gene: TRBJ1-4; V gene: TRBV7-6; D gene: TRBD1
CDR3 DNA: TGTGCCAGCAGCCCTACAGCGGGCTATGGCTACACCTTC; CDR3 protein: CASSPTAGYGYTF; clone size: many; J gene: TRBJ1-2; V gene: TRBV12-3/TRBV12-4; D gene: NA
CDR3 DNA: TGTGCCAGCAGCGAGCGCCGGAGTCAGGGGACGCAGTATTTT; CDR3 protein: CASSERRSQGTQYF; clone size: NA; J gene: TRBJ2-3; V gene: TRBV9; D gene: NA
CDR3 DNA: TGTGCCAGCAGCCGACGTGAAGCGGGAGTATCCGGGGAGCTGTTTTTT; CDR3 protein: CASSRREAGVSGELFF; clone size: NA; J gene: TRBJ2-2; V gene: TRBV5-5; D gene: TRBD2
CDR3 DNA: TGCGCCAGCAGCTTCGGACTAGCGGGAGCAATGGGTGAGCAGTTCTTC; CDR3 protein: CASSFGLAGAMGEQFF; clone size: NA; J gene: TRBJ2-1; V gene: TRBV4-1; D gene: TRBD2
CDR3 DNA: TGTGCCAGCAGCCCCCAGGGAGGACTAGCGGTACAAGAGACCCAGTACTTC; CDR3 protein: CASSPQGGLAVQETQYF; clone size: many; J gene: TRBJ2-5; V gene: TRBV6-1; D gene: TRBD2
CDR3 DNA: TGTGCTAGTGTTGGGGGGGGAGGGCCACGCACAGATACGCAGTATTTT; CDR3 protein: CASVGGGGPRTDTQYF; clone size: NA; J gene: TRBJ2-3; V gene: TRBV12-5; D gene: TRBD2
CDR3 DNA: TGTGCCAGCCCTGGCCCTAGCGGAGGTTACGAGCAGTACTTC; CDR3 protein: CASPGPSGGYEQYF; clone size: few; J gene: TRBJ2-7; V gene: TRBV6-1; D gene: TRBD2
CDR3 DNA: TGCAGCGTTGAGACGGGACAGGGGGGTGAGACCCAGTACTTC; CDR3 protein: CSVETGQGGETQYF; clone size: many; J gene: TRBJ2-5; V gene: TRBV29-1; D gene: TRBD1
CDR3 DNA: TGTGCCAGCTCGGGAAGCGGACGGGAAATTCGGGCAAAACTGTTTTTT; CDR3 protein: CASSGSGREIRAKLFF; clone size: many; J gene: TRBJ1-4; V gene: TRBV18; D gene: NA
CDR3 DNA: TGTGCCAGCAGCCCGTTAGGCGCCCAAGAGACCCAGTACTTC; CDR3 protein: CASSPLGAQETQYF; clone size: many; J gene: TRBJ2-5; V gene: TRBV28; D gene: NA
CDR3 DNA: TGTGCCTGGAGTGAGGACCACAATCAGCCCCAGCATTTT; CDR3 protein: CAWSEDHNQPQHF; clone size: many; J gene: TRBJ1-5; V gene: TRBV30; D gene: NA
CDR3 DNA: TGTGCCAGTAGTATCGAACCTTCTAATGAAAAACTGTTTTTT; CDR3 protein: CASSIEPSNEKLFF; clone size: many; J gene: TRBJ1-4; V gene: TRBV19; D gene: NA
CDR3 DNA: TGTGCTGCGGGGACAGGGAGAGAAAAACTGTTTTTT; CDR3 protein: CAAGTGREKLFF; clone size: many; J gene: TRBJ1-4; V gene: TRBV10-3; D gene: TRBD1
CDR3 DNA: TGTGCCAGCAGCCGGGGGGAGCTAGCGGATTCCTACAATGAGCAGTTCTTC; CDR3 protein: CASSRGELADSYNEQFF; clone size: many; J gene: TRBJ2-1; V gene: TRBV4-2; D gene: TRBD2
CDR3 DNA: TGTGCCAGTGGGGGCCAGGGGTTTTTGACTAATGAAAAACTGTTTTTT; CDR3 protein: CASGGQGFLTNEKLFF; clone size: many; J gene: TRBJ1-4; V gene: TRBV28; D gene: NA